These T cell receptor beta chains were read from a single sample in a study of blood T cell repertoires in COVID-19. The repertoire was sequenced with immunoSEQ multiplex PCR; TCRdb's copy has only in-frame clones and lacks some. The sample includes about 440,000 clones, about 89% of them seen just once. The sequencing input was peripheral blood. These receptors all come from a woman aged 25 to 39 with acute or convalescent COVID-19. Each CDR3 is given with its conserved first and last residue. The order of the fields is V gene, clone size, J gene, D gene, CDR3 protein, CDR3 DNA. The D gene is left open where the match is weak. Clone size appears in some rows only: once, few, many, or a class for an expanded clone.

>TRBV30|.|TRBJ2-7|TRBD1
CAWGTGAVDEQYF
TGTGCCTGGGGGACAGGAGCGGTAGACGAGCAGTACTTC
>TRBV24-1|.|TRBJ1-5|TRBD1
CATSDSSGTGFDQPQHF
TGTGCCACCAGTGATTCCTCCGGGACAGGGTTCGATCAGCCCCAGCATTTT
>TRBV13|.|TRBJ2-7|TRBD2
CASSLARGRGAYEQYF
TGTGCCAGCAGCTTAGCCCGTGGGCGGGGGGCCTACGAGCAGTACTTC
>TRBV5-1|.|TRBJ1-2|.
CASSLIATAPGGYTF
TGCGCCAGCAGCTTAATTGCGACGGCGCCGGGGGGCTACACCTTC
>TRBV12-3/TRBV12-4|.|TRBJ1-2|TRBD1
CASSMTGYGYTF
TGTGCCAGCAGTATGACAGGGTATGGCTACACCTTC
>TRBV2|.|TRBJ2-3|.
CASSVGRTTDTQYF
TGTGCCAGCAGTGTGGGGCGAACCACAGATACGCAGTATTTT
>TRBV15|.|TRBJ1-5|TRBD1
CATSVDRGKNQPQHF
TGTGCCACCAGCGTGGACAGGGGTAAGAATCAGCCCCAGCATTTT
>TRBV4-1|.|TRBJ1-2|TRBD1
CASSLREGTGGSYGYTF
TGCGCCAGCAGCCTCCGAGAGGGGACAGGGGGGAGCTATGGCTACACCTTC
>TRBV6-5|.|TRBJ2-7|TRBD1
CASSSTGDRYPYEQYF
TGTGCCAGCAGTTCGACAGGGGACCGATACCCCTACGAGCAGTACTTC
>TRBV4-1|.|TRBJ2-5|TRBD2
CASSQERGARETQYF
TGCGCCAGCAGCCAAGAGCGGGGGGCCAGGGAGACCCAGTACTTC
>TRBV30|.|TRBJ2-7|.
CAVKDGHYEQYF
TGTGCCGTAAAAGACGGACACTACGAGCAGTACTTC
>TRBV7-7|many|TRBJ2-2|.
CASSLTRGTGELFF
TGTGCCAGCAGCTTGACTAGGGGCACCGGGGAGCTGTTTTTT
>TRBV28|.|TRBJ1-3|.
CASSLSQAGNTIYF
TGTGCCAGCAGTTTAAGCCAGGCTGGAAACACCATATATTTT
>TRBV4-1|.|TRBJ2-7|TRBD1
CASSQGDRGGNEQYF
TGCGCCAGCAGCCAAGGGGACAGGGGTGGCAACGAGCAGTACTTC
>TRBV7-9|.|TRBJ1-3|TRBD1
CASSQRGTGNGNTIYF
TGTGCCAGCAGCCAGCGCGGGACAGGGAATGGAAACACCATATATTTT
>TRBV11-2|.|TRBJ1-1|TRBD1
CASSMGTGIMNTEAFF
TGTGCCAGCAGCATGGGGACAGGGATAATGAACACTGAAGCTTTCTTT
>TRBV5-1|.|TRBJ2-2|.
CASSNNIYTGELFF
TGCGCCAGCAGCAATAACATATACACCGGGGAGCTGTTTTTT
>TRBV3-1/TRBV3-2|.|TRBJ2-2|TRBD1
CASLLRQGSTGELFF
TGTGCCAGCCTACTTAGACAGGGATCCACCGGGGAGCTGTTTTTT
>TRBV5-6|.|TRBJ2-2|.
CASSLGGGADTGELFF
TGTGCCAGCAGCTTGGGAGGAGGGGCCGACACCGGGGAGCTGTTTTTT
>TRBV5-6|.|TRBJ1-4|TRBD1
CASSWTGSSNEKLFF
TGTGCCAGCAGCTGGACAGGGAGTAGTAATGAAAAACTGTTTTTT
>TRBV19|.|TRBJ1-5|TRBD1
CASSSGQGFNQPQHF
TGTGCCAGTAGTTCGGGACAGGGGTTCAATCAGCCCCAGCATTTT
>TRBV2|.|TRBJ1-2|TRBD1
CASRDRGWAGYTF
TGTGCCAGCCGTGACAGGGGGTGGGCTGGCTACACCTTC
>TRBV5-1|once|TRBJ1-4|.
CASSLWGVNEKLFF
TGCGCCAGCAGCCTTTGGGGGGTTAATGAAAAACTGTTTTTT
>TRBV11-2|.|TRBJ1-2|TRBD1
CASSLYPPRDRGSLSGYTF
TGTGCCAGCAGCTTATACCCCCCTCGGGACAGGGGGAGTCTCAGCGGCTACACCTTC
>TRBV5-1|.|TRBJ2-3|TRBD2
CASSLGLAGAQGDTQYF
TGCGCCAGCAGCTTGGGACTAGCGGGGGCCCAGGGAGATACGCAGTATTTT
>TRBV30|.|TRBJ1-5|.
CAWSAGQSYQPQHF
TGTGCCTGGAGTGCAGGACAGTCTTATCAGCCCCAGCATTTT
>TRBV5-5|.|TRBJ2-3|TRBD2
CASSSQLARSTDTQYF
TGTGCCAGCAGCTCGCAACTAGCGAGAAGCACAGATACGCAGTATTTT
>TRBV28|.|TRBJ1-3|.
CASSLSIAGNTIYF
TGTGCCAGCAGTTTGAGCATAGCTGGAAACACCATATATTTT
>TRBV2|.|TRBJ2-7|.
CASSASDYEQYF
TGTGCCAGCAGTGCAAGCGACTACGAGCAGTACTTC
>TRBV6-1|.|TRBJ1-5|TRBD1
CASSEGDRGRRVNQPQHF
TGTGCCAGCAGTGAAGGCGACAGGGGGCGGCGAGTAAATCAGCCCCAGCATTTT
>TRBV3-1/TRBV3-2|.|TRBJ2-7|TRBD2
CASSRLAGSYEQYF
TGTGCCAGCAGCCGACTAGCGGGGTCCTACGAGCAGTACTTC
>TRBV4-2|few|TRBJ1-2|.
CASSQDWAANYGYTF
TGTGCCAGCAGCCAAGATTGGGCTGCTAACTATGGCTACACCTTC
>TRBV9|.|TRBJ2-1|TRBD1
CASSIQPGSGTGGYNEQFF
TGTGCCAGCAGCATTCAGCCTGGATCCGGGACAGGGGGTTACAATGAGCAGTTCTTC
>TRBV5-1|.|TRBJ2-2|TRBD2
CASSGGGYTGELFF
TGCGCCAGCAGCGGCGGGGGATACACCGGGGAGCTGTTTTTT
>TRBV5-6|.|TRBJ2-5|TRBD2
CASSSTSGGGTQYF
TGTGCCAGCAGCTCAACTAGCGGGGGAGGGACCCAGTACTTC
>TRBV6-5|.|TRBJ1-4|.
CASSRQVATNEKLFF
TGTGCCAGCAGTCGACAGGTCGCAACTAATGAAAAACTGTTTTTT
>TRBV5-4|.|TRBJ2-3|TRBD2
CASSFDSGYTDTQYF
TGTGCCAGCAGCTTTGATAGCGGGTACACAGATACGCAGTATTTT
>TRBV3-1/TRBV3-2|.|TRBJ1-1|TRBD1
CASSQDKGAIEAFF
TGTGCCAGCAGCCAAGATAAGGGGGCAATTGAAGCTTTCTTT
>TRBV7-8|.|TRBJ2-3|.
CASSRRGSTDTQYF
TGTGCCAGCAGCAGGAGGGGAAGCACAGATACGCAGTATTTT
>TRBV5-1|.|TRBJ1-1|.
CASSLATADRTTEAFF
TGCGCCAGCAGCTTGGCCACGGCAGACAGAACAACTGAAGCTTTCTTT
>TRBV7-3|.|TRBJ1-2|.
CASSPDVPAGYKNYGYTF
TGTGCCAGCAGCCCTGACGTACCTGCAGGTTACAAGAACTATGGCTACACCTTC
>TRBV6-5|.|TRBJ2-5|.
CASRLASGGETQYF
TGTGCCAGCCGGTTAGCGTCCGGGGGAGAGACCCAGTACTTC
>TRBV4-2|.|TRBJ2-7|.
CASSQDLAFSYEQYF
TGTGCCAGCAGCCAAGATTTGGCATTCTCCTACGAGCAGTACTTC
>TRBV12-2|.|TRBJ2-7|.
CASRLPERGEAYEQYF
TGTGCAAGTCGCTTACCAGAGCGGGGGGAAGCCTACGAGCAGTACTTC
>TRBV24-1|.|TRBJ2-5|TRBD1
CATSETGGAGRGTQYF
TGTGCCACCAGTGAGACAGGGGGCGCCGGCCGAGGGACCCAGTACTTC
>TRBV5-1|.|TRBJ2-5|TRBD2
CASSSWTSGGPLQETQYF
TGCGCCAGCAGCTCGTGGACTAGCGGGGGGCCCCTCCAAGAGACCCAGTACTTC
>TRBV10-1|.|TRBJ2-5|TRBD2
CASSESNSGGAETQYF
TGCGCCAGCAGTGAGTCGAATAGCGGGGGTGCGGAGACCCAGTACTTC
>TRBV7-2|few|TRBJ2-1|.
CASSQRQDPYNEQFF
TGTGCCAGCAGCCAACGACAGGATCCTTACAATGAGCAGTTCTTC
>TRBV28|.|TRBJ2-1|TRBD2
CASKSGGSYNEQFF
TGTGCCAGCAAGAGCGGGGGCTCCTACAATGAGCAGTTCTTC